The 17 T cell receptor beta chains below all came from one sample that was sequenced in a study of shared clonotypes between healthy human individuals. This table comes from immunoSEQ multiplex PCR, and its TCRdb copy is limited to in-frame clones, with some not included. The profile covers 2 million to 2.5 million clones, with 85% to 95% appearing a single time and 0.3% to 0.45% taken by the ten largest. Sample: naive CD4+ T cells from PBMCs. As to subset: CD45RA+ positively selected. The source is a man between 18 and 35 years old in good health. Some clones in this sample may be carry-over from other donors' samples.

The V and J genes are TRBV28 and TRBJ1-5; 9 bases fit TRBD1. The germline gives CDR1 MDHEN, CDR2 SYDVKM. The V segment lost 8 bases and the J segment 2 bases; nucleotides outside the gene matches: 7. The CDR3 totals 15 residues. CDR3 in amino acids: CASGQGKVGNQPQHF. In DNA form, the CDR3 reads TGTGCCAGCGGACAGGGGAAAGTTGGCAATCAGCCCCAGCATTTT.

The chain links TRBV5-1 to TRBJ2-6; 7 positions agree with TRBD1. Germline V lookup: CDR1 SGHRS, CDR2 YFSETQ. There are 18 residues in the CDR3. Losses at the gene ends were 4 bases for V and 0 bases for J; bases not matched to a gene: 10. CDR3 protein: CASSATGAAISGANVLTF. The CDR3 DNA reads as TGCGCCAGCAGCGCAACAGGGGCCGCTATCTCTGGGGCCAACGTCCTGACTTTC.

The chain joins TRBV19 to TRBJ1-2; D is perhaps TRBD1 (5 bases). Germline V gives CDR1 LNHDA, CDR2 SQIVND (reference sequence). V was trimmed by 9 bases and J by 3 bases, leaving 17 bases between them. The CDR3 runs to 14 residues. The DNA of the CDR3 is TGTGCCAGCCAGGAGGGGCGAGGAGACTATGGCTACACCTTC. This sequence encodes CASQEGRGDYGYTF. Complete variable domain (other parts from reference TRBV19 and TRBJ1-2): DGGITQSPKYLFRKEGQNVTLSCEQNLNHDAMYWYRQDPGQGLRLIYYSQIVNDFQKGDIAEGYSVSREKKESFPLTVTSAQKNPTAFYLCASQEGRGDYGYTFGSGTRLTVV.

The rearrangement joins TRBV4-1 to TRBJ2-3; 11 bases line up with TRBD2. CDR1 and CDR2 (germline): MGHRA, YSYEKL. V was clipped by 1 base and J by 4 bases; unmatched bases: 7. The CDR3 consists of 17 residues. CDR3 residues: CASSQGSSGRLPDTQYF. In nucleotides, the CDR3 is TGCGCCAGCAGCCAAGGCTCTAGCGGGAGGCTCCCAGATACGCAGTATTTT.

The rearrangement uses TRBV28 and TRBJ1-5; 9 bases are a match to TRBD1. Germline CDR1 and CDR2: MDHEN and SYDVKM. Trimming removed 7 bases from V and 2 bases from J; junction bases left unmatched: 15. There are 18 residues in the CDR3. This CDR3 reads CASTAGTGWGIGNQPQHF. CDR3 DNA sequence: TGTGCCAGCACCGCCGGGACAGGGTGGGGAATTGGCAATCAGCCCCAGCATTTT.

The chain carries TRBV6-6 and TRBJ2-1; 11 nucleotides agree with TRBD2. The junction had 8 bases not matched to a gene; V was cut back by 7 bases and J by 3 bases. The CDR3 extends over 16 amino acids. Looked up from germline, CDR1 is MNHNY and CDR2 is SVGAGI (reference sequence). CDR3 residues: CASTRGTSGLYNEQFF. The CDR3 coding sequence is TGTGCCAGCACTAGAGGGACTAGCGGCCTCTACAATGAGCAGTTCTTC.

This chain links TRBV19 with TRBJ2-6, with D unresolved. V lost 7 bases, J lost 0 bases, and 13 bases lay in between. This CDR3 is built from 16 residues. Germline-derived CDR1 and CDR2 are LNHDA and SQIVND (reference sequence). The CDR3 protein is CASTQASSSGANVLTF. In DNA form, the CDR3 reads TGTGCCAGTACCCAAGCCTCCAGCTCTGGGGCCAACGTCCTGACTTTC.

This clone has a single count. The chain joins TRBV4-1 to TRBJ2-4, with TRBD1 identical over 8 bases. CDR1 is MGHRA, CDR2 YSYEKL, per germline. This CDR3 comprises 14 residues. V was pared by 1 base and J by 8 bases, with 4 bases of the junction left unmatched. This CDR3 is CASSQAGGADIQYF. In nucleotides, the CDR3 is TGCGCCAGCAGCCAAGCAGGGGGCGCGGACATTCAGTACTTC.

The chain uses TRBV5-1 and TRBJ2-5; D unclear. Germline CDR1 and CDR2: SGHRS and YFSETQ. V was clipped by 4 bases and J by 4 bases, with 14 bases between them. The CDR3 totals 14 residues. Here the CDR3 reads CASSTVSRGETQYF. The CDR3, as DNA: TGCGCCAGCAGCACGGTTAGCCGCGGAGAGACCCAGTACTTC.

The V call is TRBV7-6, the J call TRBJ2-7; TRBD2 aligns across 11 bases. Per the germline V gene, CDR1 is SGHVS and CDR2 is FNYEAQ. The V and J ends lost 1 base and 4 bases, in that order; junction bases with no gene match: 12. The CDR3 is made up of 18 amino acids. CDR3: CASSLEGGRTSGRYEQYF. The CDR3 DNA reads TGTGCCAGCAGCTTAGAAGGTGGTAGGACTAGCGGGCGTTACGAGCAGTACTTC.

The chain joins TRBV5-4 to TRBJ2-6; D ambiguous. The germline V gene encodes CDR1 SGHNT and CDR2 YYREEE (reference sequence). Trimming left V 4 bases short and J 0 bases short, with 8 bases between. The CDR3 has 15 amino acids. CDR3 sequence: CASSTDGSGANVLTF. CDR3 nucleotide sequence: TGTGCCAGCAGCACGGACGGCTCTGGGGCCAACGTCCTGACTTTC.

This chain joins TRBV28 and TRBJ2-7; D is unclear. Trimming removed 3 bases at V and 2 bases at J, with 11 bases between. The germline gives CDR1 MDHEN, CDR2 SYDVKM. The CDR3 loop spans 14 amino acids. This CDR3 reads CASSFVARAYEQYF. CDR3 sequence (DNA): TGTGCCAGCAGTTTCGTGGCCCGGGCCTACGAGCAGTACTTC.

The chain joins TRBV2 to TRBJ1-6; unclear D gene. With 6 bases removed from V and 9 bases from J, the gap between germline ends came to 9 bases. The germline gives CDR1 SNHLY, CDR2 FYNNEI. The CDR3 is made up of 12 amino acids. CDR3 protein: CASSGPGSPLHF. The CDR3 coding sequence is TGTGCCAGCAGCGGCCCGGGTTCACCCCTCCACTTT.

Concerning this clone: Other DNA sequences in this specimen translate into the identical CDR3. The chain combines TRBV6-5 with TRBJ1-2; maybe TRBD1 (6 bases). V lost 6 bases to trimming and J lost 2 bases, with 13 bases between them. CDR3 length: 14 amino acids. In germline, CDR1 is MNHEY, CDR2 SVGAGI. The chain's CDR3 is CASSPRQENYGYTF. CDR3 nucleotides: TGTGCCAGCAGCCCCCGACAGGAAAACTATGGCTACACCTTC.

This chain links TRBV5-1 with TRBJ2-3; TRBD2 matches 11 bases. The germline CDR1 and CDR2 sequences are SGHRS and YFSETQ. V gave up 0 bases and J gave up 4 bases; unmatched junction bases: 10. This CDR3 comprises 18 residues. The CDR3 protein is CASSLALLAGGEADTQYF. CDR3 nucleotide sequence: TGCGCCAGCAGCTTGGCCCTCCTAGCGGGAGGAGAAGCAGATACGCAGTATTTT.

The rearrangement joins TRBV30 to TRBJ1-4; D remains ambiguous. Germline V CDR1 and CDR2: GTSNPN, SVGIG (reference sequence). This CDR3 is built from 16 residues. V dropped 6 bases and J dropped 0 bases, with 17 bases sitting between them. CDR3 loop: CACPLAGIATNEKLFF. In DNA, the CDR3 is TGTGCCTGCCCCCTGGCGGGGATAGCAACTAATGAAAAACTGTTTTTT.

The CDR3 sequence is CSIRQGPETQYF. Written as DNA, the CDR3 is TGCAGCATTCGACAGGGGCCAGAGACCCAGTACTTC. The V call is TRBV29-1, the J call TRBJ2-5; 8 bases are a match to TRBD1. CDR1 and CDR2 from the germline V gene are SQVTM and ANQGSEA. Trimming cost V 8 bases and J 4 bases; bases outside gene matches: 6. CDR3 length equals 12 residues.